This T cell receptor beta chain was sequenced in a study of T-cell reconstitution after alpha-beta-depleted transplantation in children. CDR1 is MNHEY and CDR2 is SVGAGI in the germline V gene. V was pared by 0 bases and J by 5 bases, with 7 bases between. CDR3 length equals 14 residues. The TCRbeta library was prepared with unique molecular identifiers. TCRdb redid the calling of the PCR reads with MiXCR, one entry per CDR3 protein. The sample holds roughly 590,000 distinct CDR3 sequences, 16% seen once. This clonotype was found many times. The sample was PBMCs from the stem cell graft donor, taken from the stem cell graft. The TCR comes from a human donor who donated a stem cell graft to a child with acute myeloid leukemia. The chain links TRBV6-5 to TRBJ1-4; no clear D. The CDR3 loop is CASSYSRSNEKLFF. The CDR3 nucleotides read TGTGCCAGCAGTTACTCACGCTCGAATGAAAAACTGTTTTTT.